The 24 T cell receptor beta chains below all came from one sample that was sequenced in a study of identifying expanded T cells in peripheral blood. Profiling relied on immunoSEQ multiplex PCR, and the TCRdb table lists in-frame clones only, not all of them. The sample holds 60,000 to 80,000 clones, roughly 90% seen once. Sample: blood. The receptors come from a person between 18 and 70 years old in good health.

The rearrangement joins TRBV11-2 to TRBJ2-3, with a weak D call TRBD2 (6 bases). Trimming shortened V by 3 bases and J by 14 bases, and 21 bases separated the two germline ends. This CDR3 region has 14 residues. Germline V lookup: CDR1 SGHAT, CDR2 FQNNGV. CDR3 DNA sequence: TGTGCCAGCAGCTTGACAACGGGCGGGGATGTTATGTATTTT. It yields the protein CASSLTTGGDVMYF.

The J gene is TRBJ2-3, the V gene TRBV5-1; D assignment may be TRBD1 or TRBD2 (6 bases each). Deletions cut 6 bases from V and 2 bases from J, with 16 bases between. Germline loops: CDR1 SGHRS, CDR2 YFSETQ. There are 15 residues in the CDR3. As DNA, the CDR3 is TGCGCCAGCAAGCTTGGGGGGCGGACCACAGATACGCAGTATTTT. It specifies CASKLGGRTTDTQYF.

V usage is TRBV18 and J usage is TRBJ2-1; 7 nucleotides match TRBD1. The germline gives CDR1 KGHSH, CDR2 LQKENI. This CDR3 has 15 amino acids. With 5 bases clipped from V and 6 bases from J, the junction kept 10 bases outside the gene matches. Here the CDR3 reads CASSAQPGQLNEQFF. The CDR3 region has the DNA TGTGCCAGCTCAGCCCAGCCGGGACAGCTCAATGAGCAGTTCTTC. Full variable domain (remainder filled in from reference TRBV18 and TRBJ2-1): NAGVMQNPRHLVRRRGQEARLRCSPMKGHSHVYWYRQLPEEGLKFMVYLQKENIIDESGMPKERFSAEFPKEGPSILRIQQVVRGDSAAYFCASSAQPGQLNEQFFGPGTRLTVL.

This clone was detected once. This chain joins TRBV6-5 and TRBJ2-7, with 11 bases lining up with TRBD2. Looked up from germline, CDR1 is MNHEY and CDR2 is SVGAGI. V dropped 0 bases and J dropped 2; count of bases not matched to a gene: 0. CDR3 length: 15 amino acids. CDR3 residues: CASSYSLAGAYEQYF. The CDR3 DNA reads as TGTGCCAGCAGTTACTCACTAGCGGGAGCCTACGAGCAGTACTTC.

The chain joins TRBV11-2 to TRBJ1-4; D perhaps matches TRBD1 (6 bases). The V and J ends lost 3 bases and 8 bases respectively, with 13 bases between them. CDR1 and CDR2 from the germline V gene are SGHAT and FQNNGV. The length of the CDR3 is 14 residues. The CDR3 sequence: CASSFRQGNEKLFF. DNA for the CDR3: TGTGCCAGCAGCTTTAGGCAGGGGAACGAAAAACTGTTTTTT.

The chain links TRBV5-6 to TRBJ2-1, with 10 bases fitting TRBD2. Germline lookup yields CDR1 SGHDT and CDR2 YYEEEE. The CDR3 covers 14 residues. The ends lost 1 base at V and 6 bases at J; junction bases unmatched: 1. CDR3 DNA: TGTGCCAGCAGCTTGACTAGCGGGATCAATGAGCAGTTCTTC. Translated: CASSLTSGINEQFF.

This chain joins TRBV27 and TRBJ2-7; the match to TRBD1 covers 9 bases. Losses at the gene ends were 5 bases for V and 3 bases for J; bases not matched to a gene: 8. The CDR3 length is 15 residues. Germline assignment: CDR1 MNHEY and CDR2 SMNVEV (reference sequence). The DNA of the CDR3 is TGTGCCAGCAGTACAACAGGGGGCCGGGACTACGAGCAGTACTTC. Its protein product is CASSTTGGRDYEQYF.

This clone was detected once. The CDR3 protein is CASRGTGWGYNEQFF. In DNA form, the CDR3 reads TGTGCCAGCAGAGGTACAGGGTGGGGGTACAATGAGCAGTTCTTC. The rearrangement joins TRBV6-5 to TRBJ2-1; D is possibly TRBD1 (6 bases). CDR3 length equals 15 residues. V lost 6 bases and J 4 bases, leaving 16 bases between the germline ends. Germline values: CDR1 MNHEY, CDR2 SVGAGI.

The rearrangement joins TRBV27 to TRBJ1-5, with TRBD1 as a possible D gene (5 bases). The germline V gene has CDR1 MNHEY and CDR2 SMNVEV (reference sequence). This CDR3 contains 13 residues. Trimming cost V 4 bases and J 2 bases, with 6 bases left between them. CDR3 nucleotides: TGTGCCAGCAGTTCCAGGGGCAATCAGCCCCAGCATTTT. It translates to CASSSRGNQPQHF.

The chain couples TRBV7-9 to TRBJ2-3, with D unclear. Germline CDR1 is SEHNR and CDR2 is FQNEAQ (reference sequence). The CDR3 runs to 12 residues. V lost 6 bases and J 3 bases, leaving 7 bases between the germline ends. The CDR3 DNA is TGTGCCAGCAGAGACGAAACAGATACGCAGTATTTT. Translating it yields CASRDETDTQYF.

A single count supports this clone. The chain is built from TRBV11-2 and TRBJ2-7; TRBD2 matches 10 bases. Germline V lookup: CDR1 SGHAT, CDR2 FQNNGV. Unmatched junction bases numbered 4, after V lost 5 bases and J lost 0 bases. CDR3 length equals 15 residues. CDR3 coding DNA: TGTGCCAGCAGCCCTACTAGCGGGGTCTCCTACGAGCAGTACTTC. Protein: CASSPTSGVSYEQYF.

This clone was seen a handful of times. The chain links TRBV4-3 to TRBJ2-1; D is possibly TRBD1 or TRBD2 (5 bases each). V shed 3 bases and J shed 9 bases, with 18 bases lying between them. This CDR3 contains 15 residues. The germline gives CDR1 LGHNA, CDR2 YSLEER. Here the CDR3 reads CASSQDLGDRGEQFF. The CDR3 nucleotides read TGCGCCAGCAGCCAGGACCTGGGGGATCGCGGTGAGCAGTTCTTC.

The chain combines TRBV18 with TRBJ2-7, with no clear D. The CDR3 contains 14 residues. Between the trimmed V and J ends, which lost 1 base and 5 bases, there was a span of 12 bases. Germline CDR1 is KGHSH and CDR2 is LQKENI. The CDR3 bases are TGTGCCAGCTCACCACAAGGGATAGGTAACGAGCAGTACTTC. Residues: CASSPQGIGNEQYF.

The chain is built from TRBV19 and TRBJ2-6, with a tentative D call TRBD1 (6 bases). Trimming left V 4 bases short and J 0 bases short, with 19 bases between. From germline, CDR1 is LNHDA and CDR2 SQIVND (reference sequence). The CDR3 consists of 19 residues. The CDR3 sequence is CASSTFDRTPSSGANVLTF. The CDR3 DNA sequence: TGTGCCAGTAGTACTTTCGACAGGACCCCTTCCTCTGGGGCCAACGTCCTGACTTTC.

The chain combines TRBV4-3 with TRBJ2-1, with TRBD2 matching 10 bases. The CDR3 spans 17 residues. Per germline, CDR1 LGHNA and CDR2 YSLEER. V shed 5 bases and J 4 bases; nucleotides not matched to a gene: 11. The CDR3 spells CASSSTPGLAIYNEQFF. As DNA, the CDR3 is TGCGCCAGCAGCTCCACGCCGGGACTAGCGATTTACAATGAGCAGTTCTTC.

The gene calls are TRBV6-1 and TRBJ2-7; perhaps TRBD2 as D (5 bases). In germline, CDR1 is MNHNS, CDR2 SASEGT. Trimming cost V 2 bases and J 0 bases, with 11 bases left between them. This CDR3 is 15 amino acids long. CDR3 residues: CASSENVGSSYEQYF. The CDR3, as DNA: TGTGCCAGCAGTGAAAATGTGGGGAGCTCCTACGAGCAGTACTTC.

CDR3: CASSLYPGGQFYEQYF. CDR3 nucleotide sequence: TGCGCCAGCAGCTTGTACCCTGGGGGACAGTTCTACGAGCAGTACTTC. V is TRBV5-1 and J is TRBJ2-7, with 7 bases that match TRBD1. CDR1 is SGHRS, CDR2 YFSETQ, per germline. V was pared by 1 base and J by 3 bases, with 10 bases of the junction left unmatched. The CDR3 is 16 residues long. Using reference TRBV5-1 and TRBJ2-7 for the parts outside the CDR3, the full variable domain is KAGVTQTPRYLIKTRGQQVTLSCSPISGHRSVSWYQQTPGQGLQFLFEYFSETQRNKGNFPGRFSGRQFSNSRSEMNVSTLELGDSALYLCASSLYPGGQFYEQYFGPGTRLTVT.

CDR3 nucleotide sequence: TGTGCCTGCCCAGGGACTAGCGGTGAGACCCAGTACTTC. Amino acids: CACPGTSGETQYF. This chain connects TRBV30 to TRBJ2-5; 11 nucleotides align to TRBD2. The germline V gene encodes CDR1 GTSNPN and CDR2 SVGIG (reference sequence). CDR3 length equals 13 residues. The junction had 5 bases not matched to a gene; V was cut back by 6 bases and J by 5 bases. Full variable domain (outside the CDR3, taken from reference TRBV30 and TRBJ2-5): SQTIHQWPATLVQPVGSPLSLECTVEGTSNPNLYWYRQAAGRGLQLLFYSVGIGQISSEVPQNLSASRPQDRQFILSSKKLLLSDSGFYLCACPGTSGETQYFGPGTRLLVL.

The CDR3 DNA reads TGTGCCGATGGGACTAGCGGGAGTAGGGTCAATGAGCAGTTCTTC. Its protein is CADGTSGSRVNEQFF. The chain employs TRBV10-3 and TRBJ2-1; 14 bases align to TRBD2. Per germline, CDR1 ENHRY and CDR2 SYGVKD. Trimming took 11 bases from V and 6 from J; bases not matched to a gene: 9. The CDR3 runs 15 residues.

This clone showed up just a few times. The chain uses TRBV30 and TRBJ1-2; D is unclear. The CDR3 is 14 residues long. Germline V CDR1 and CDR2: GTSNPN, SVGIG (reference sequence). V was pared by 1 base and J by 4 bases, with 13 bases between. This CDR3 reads CAWSEAPGTYGYTF. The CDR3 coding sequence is TGTGCCTGGAGTGAAGCCCCTGGAACCTATGGCTACACCTTC.

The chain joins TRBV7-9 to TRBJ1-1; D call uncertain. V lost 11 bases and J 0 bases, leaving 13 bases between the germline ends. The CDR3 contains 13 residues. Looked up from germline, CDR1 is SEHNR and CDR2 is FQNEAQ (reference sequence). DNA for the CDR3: TGTGCCCTTGGGTCGCTCATGAACACTGAAGCTTTCTTT. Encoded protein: CALGSLMNTEAFF.

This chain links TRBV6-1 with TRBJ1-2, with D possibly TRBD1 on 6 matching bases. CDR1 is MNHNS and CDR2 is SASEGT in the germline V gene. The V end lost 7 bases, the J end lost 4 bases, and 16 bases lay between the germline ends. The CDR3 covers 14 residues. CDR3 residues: CASTGARGVYGYTF. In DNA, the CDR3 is TGTGCCAGCACAGGGGCGCGGGGGGTCTATGGCTACACCTTC.

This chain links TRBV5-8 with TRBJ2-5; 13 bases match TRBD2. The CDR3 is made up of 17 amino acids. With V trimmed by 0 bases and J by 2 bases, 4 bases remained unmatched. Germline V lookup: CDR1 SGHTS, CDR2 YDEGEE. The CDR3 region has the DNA TGTGCCAGCAGCTTGGGACTAGCGGGGGGATCTCAAGAGACCCAGTACTTC. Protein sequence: CASSLGLAGGSQETQYF. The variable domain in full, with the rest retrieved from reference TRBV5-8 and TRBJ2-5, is EAGVTQSPTHLIKTRGQQATLRCSPISGHTSVYWYQQALGLGLQFLLWYDEGEERNRGNFPPRFSGRQFPNYSSELNVNALELEDSALYLCASSLGLAGGSQETQYFGPGTRLLVL.

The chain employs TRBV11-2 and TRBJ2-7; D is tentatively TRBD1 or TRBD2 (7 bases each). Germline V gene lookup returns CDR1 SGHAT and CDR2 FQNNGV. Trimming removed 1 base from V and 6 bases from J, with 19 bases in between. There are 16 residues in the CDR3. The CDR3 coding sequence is TGTGCCAGCAGCTTAGTGAGGCAGGTCAGGGGGGGCGAGCAGTACTTC. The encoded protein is CASSLVRQVRGGEQYF.